Below, 28 T cell receptor beta chains from the same sample are listed, as sequenced in a study of circulating and synovial CD4+ cells in juvenile arthritis. Sequencing used immunoSEQ multiplex PCR; TCRdb keeps in-frame clones, though not all of them. Of tens of thousands of clones listed, over 85% are singletons. Sample: CD4+ T cells from blood. These receptors were obtained from a human donor with juvenile idiopathic arthritis.

The CDR3 sequence: CASSSRQSTNEKLFF. As DNA, the CDR3 is TGTGCCAGCAGCTCTCGACAGTCAACTAATGAAAAACTGTTTTTT. The rearrangement joins TRBV9 to TRBJ1-4; possibly TRBD1 for D (5 bases). Germline V CDR1 and CDR2: SGDLS, YYNGEE. This CDR3 comprises 15 residues. Trimming stripped 4 bases from V and 0 bases from J, with 10 bases between. The whole variable domain, filled in from reference TRBV9 and TRBJ1-4, reads DSGVTQTPKHLITATGQRVTLRCSPRSGDLSVYWYQQSLDQGLQFLIQYYNGEERAKGNILERFSAQQFPDLHSELNLSSLELGDSALYFCASSSRQSTNEKLFFGSGTQLSVL.

Turning to this clone: One end of the junction does not line up with germline, which may come from a read error. The sample contains more than one DNA sequence encoding this CDR3. The chain has TRBV18 and TRBJ1-6, with TRBD1 matching over 8 bases. CDR1 and CDR2 (germline): KGHSH, LQKENI. CDR3 length: 17 residues. The CDR3 spells CASSPNPTTGVNSPLHF. In nucleotides, the CDR3 is TGTGCCAGCTCACCCAACCCTACGACAGGGGTGAATTCCCCCCTCCACTTT. Filled out from reference TRBV18 and TRBJ1-6, the complete variable domain reads NAGVMQNPRHLVRRRGQEARLRCSPMKGHSHVYWYRQLPEEGLKFMVYLQKENIIDESGMPKERFSAEFPKEGPSILRIQQVVRGDSAAYFCASSPNPTTGVNSPLHFGNGTRLTVT.

The chain uses TRBV5-6 and TRBJ2-5, with 9 bases fitting TRBD1. Germline V gene lookup returns CDR1 SGHDT and CDR2 YYEEEE. Germline trimming cut 1 base from V and 5 bases from J; bases unmatched to any gene: 9. This CDR3 has 16 amino acids. The CDR3 spells CASSLSDRGNWETQYF. DNA for the CDR3: TGTGCCAGCAGCTTGTCCGACAGGGGGAATTGGGAGACCCAGTACTTC. Supplemented by reference TRBV5-6 and TRBJ2-5, the full variable domain reads DAGVTQSPTHLIKTRGQQVTLRCSPKSGHDTVSWYQQALGQGPQFIFQYYEEEERQRGNFPDRFSGHQFPNYSSELNVNALLLGDSALYLCASSLSDRGNWETQYFGPGTRLLVL.

V gene TRBV6-5 combines with J gene TRBJ1-4; 7 bases match TRBD1. Germline CDR1 MNHEY, CDR2 SVGAGI. J lost 4 bases, V lost 6 bases, and 5 bases had no gene match. This CDR3 spans 14 amino acids. CDR3 in amino acids: CASRPGQVNEKLFF. In nucleotides, the CDR3 is TGTGCCAGCAGGCCCGGACAGGTTAATGAAAAACTGTTTTTT.

The chain links TRBV9 to TRBJ2-5; D is ambiguous. Per germline, CDR1 SGDLS and CDR2 YYNGEE. V dropped 2 bases and J dropped 1 base, with 15 bases sitting between them. This CDR3 contains 16 residues. DNA for the CDR3: TGTGCCAGCAGCGTCGGGTCGTATTCCGGCCAAGAGACCCAGTACTTC. Its protein is CASSVGSYSGQETQYF. Full variable domain (remainder filled in from reference TRBV9 and TRBJ2-5): DSGVTQTPKHLITATGQRVTLRCSPRSGDLSVYWYQQSLDQGLQFLIQYYNGEERAKGNILERFSAQQFPDLHSELNLSSLELGDSALYFCASSVGSYSGQETQYFGPGTRLLVL.

The rearrangement links TRBV7-9 to TRBJ1-5; D remains unclear. CDR1 is SEHNR, CDR2 FQNEAQ, per germline (reference sequence). V shed 1 base and J shed 0 bases, with 4 bases lying between them. This CDR3 contains 14 residues. CDR3 loop: CASSLVDSNQPQHF. In DNA form, the CDR3 reads TGTGCCAGCAGCTTAGTAGATAGCAATCAGCCCCAGCATTTT.

This clone was detected only once. This chain links TRBV7-9 with TRBJ2-7, with a weak D call TRBD1 (5 bases). This CDR3 region has 13 residues. The germline CDR1 and CDR2 sequences are SEHNR and FQNEAQ (reference sequence). V was shortened by 1 base and J by 3 bases, with 7 bases between the two germline ends. The CDR3 coding sequence is TGTGCCAGCAGCTTAGGCAGGGACTACGAGCAGTACTTC. This sequence encodes CASSLGRDYEQYF.

The chain joins TRBV7-9 to TRBJ1-4, with 9 bases matching TRBD1. This CDR3 spans 16 amino acids. J was trimmed by 3 bases and V by 5 bases; bases with no gene match: 7. Germline loops: CDR1 SEHNR, CDR2 FQNEAQ (reference sequence). The CDR3 bases are TGTGCCAGCAGCAAGCCGACAGGGGGACCTAATGAAAAACTGTTTTTT. Translated: CASSKPTGGPNEKLFF.

This clone showed up just once. V gene TRBV5-6 combines with J gene TRBJ1-2; 7 bases map to TRBD1. This CDR3 contains 13 residues. Germline V gene lookup returns CDR1 SGHDT and CDR2 YYEEEE. V lost 4 bases to trimming and J lost 5 bases; unmatched junction nucleotides: 5. CDR3 DNA sequence: TGTGCCAGCAGCGAACAGGGGAGATATGGCTACACCTTC. It translates to CASSEQGRYGYTF.

This chain joins TRBV6-4 and TRBJ2-3, with TRBD1 as a possible D gene (6 bases). The CDR3 is made up of 13 amino acids. V was cut by 6 bases and J by 0 bases, with 7 bases left in between. The germline V gene encodes CDR1 MRHNA and CDR2 SNTAGT. As DNA, the CDR3 is TGTGCCAGCAGGGGACACAGCACAGATACGCAGTATTTT. Translated, it gives CASRGHSTDTQYF.

The chain is built from TRBV6-1 and TRBJ2-2; TRBD1 matches at 8 bases. Germline CDR1 and CDR2: MNHNS and SASEGT. J was trimmed by 0 bases and V by 6 bases; bases with no gene match: 3. The CDR3 covers 15 residues. This CDR3 is CASSPGQANTGELFF. The CDR3 DNA is TGTGCCAGCAGCCCGGGACAGGCGAACACCGGGGAGCTGTTTTTT.

This chain links TRBV7-3 with TRBJ1-2; a possible D gene is TRBD1 (5 bases). V lost 5 bases and J 3 bases, leaving 16 bases between the germline ends. Germline lookup yields CDR1 SGHTA and CDR2 FQGTGA. CDR3 length: 15 amino acids. The CDR3 spells CASSPNTGGDYGYTF. CDR3 sequence (DNA): TGTGCCAGCAGCCCAAACACCGGGGGGGACTATGGCTACACCTTC.

Here the CDR3 reads CASSFSGGTGNTIYF. The CDR3 nucleotides are TGTGCCAGCAGTTTCTCCGGGGGGACGGGAAACACCATATATTTT. The genes are TRBV27 and TRBJ1-3, with D possibly TRBD1 on 5 matching bases. V was trimmed by 3 bases and J by 4 bases, leaving 13 bases between them. There are 15 residues in the CDR3. Germline CDR1 MNHEY, CDR2 SMNVEV (reference sequence).

This rearrangement joins TRBV6-5 to TRBJ2-7; D is possibly TRBD2 (5 bases). Trimming shortened V by 2 bases and J by 3 bases, and 11 bases separated the two germline ends. The CDR3 runs to 14 residues. Germline CDR1 reads MNHEY; CDR2 reads SVGAGI. The chain's CDR3 is CASSYTIEGYEQYF. CDR3 nucleotide sequence: TGTGCCAGCAGTTACACGATCGAGGGCTACGAGCAGTACTTC.

In this sample, this clone turned up once. This chain joins TRBV4-3 and TRBJ2-7; D unclear. The CDR3 covers 14 residues. The V and J ends lost 0 bases and 1 base respectively, with 7 bases between them. Germline V gives CDR1 LGHNA, CDR2 YSLEER. The CDR3 sequence: CASSQEEISYEQYF. CDR3 in DNA: TGCGCCAGCAGCCAAGAGGAGATTTCCTACGAGCAGTACTTC.

The chain is built from TRBV18 and TRBJ2-7; 9 bases fit TRBD1. Unmatched junction bases numbered 13, after V lost 3 bases and J lost 1 base. The CDR3 runs to 18 residues. Germline CDR1 and CDR2: KGHSH and LQKENI. CDR3 loop: CASSPRRLTGGISYEQYF. CDR3 DNA sequence: TGTGCCAGCTCACCCCGCCGCCTTACAGGGGGCATATCCTACGAGCAGTACTTC.

V gene TRBV19 combines with J gene TRBJ1-4; no firm D call. Germline CDR1 LNHDA, CDR2 SQIVND (reference sequence). Trimming stripped 6 bases from V and 7 bases from J, with 9 bases between. The CDR3 consists of 12 residues. The CDR3 region has the DNA TGTGCCAGTAGCCCCAACAGTGAAAAACTGTTTTTT. It yields the protein CASSPNSEKLFF.

The chain is built from TRBV15 and TRBJ1-5; TRBD1 aligns across 8 bases. This CDR3 is built from 16 residues. V was clipped by 4 bases and J by 2 bases; unmatched bases: 7. Germline CDR1 and CDR2: LNHNV and YYDKDF (reference sequence). CDR3 sequence reads: CATSTQDRVGNQPQHF. The CDR3 DNA is TGTGCCACCAGCACACAGGACAGGGTCGGCAATCAGCCCCAGCATTTT.

J is TRBJ1-1 and V is TRBV6-5, with D perhaps matching TRBD1 (6 bases). V lost 2 bases to trimming and J lost 0 bases, with 10 bases between them. The CDR3 contains 15 residues. Germline loops: CDR1 MNHEY, CDR2 SVGAGI. The CDR3 is CASSYGGGMNTEAFF. The CDR3 bases are TGTGCCAGCAGTTACGGGGGCGGAATGAACACTGAAGCTTTCTTT.

The chain joins TRBV27 to TRBJ2-3; TRBD2 is a possible D gene (6 bases). Germline V gives CDR1 MNHEY, CDR2 SMNVEV (reference sequence). The CDR3 is 14 residues long. With 3 bases removed from V and 2 bases from J, the gap between germline ends came to 9 bases. This chain's CDR3 is CASSFGGITDTQYF. The CDR3 bases are TGTGCCAGCAGTTTTGGCGGGATCACAGATACGCAGTATTTT.

The chain is built from TRBV2 and TRBJ1-2; D gene ambiguous. Germline V lookup: CDR1 SNHLY, CDR2 FYNNEI. CDR3 length equals 16 residues. Trimming cost V 4 bases and J 6 bases, with 21 bases left between them. CDR3 DNA sequence: TGTGCCAGCAGTGGAGGGCAGGTCGCACTAAGGCATGGCTACACCTTC. It yields the protein CASSGGQVALRHGYTF.

With regard to this clone: The junction departs from germline at one end; a sequencing error may be responsible. At the DNA level, this CDR3 is encoded by other sequences in the same sample as well. The chain carries TRBV25-1 and TRBJ1-6; 7 bases map to TRBD1. CDR3 length equals 15 residues. Per the germline V gene, CDR1 is MGHDK and CDR2 is SYGVNS. CDR3 DNA sequence: TGTGCCAGCAGTCCCCGGGTAGGGGGCAATTCCCCCCTCCACTTT. Amino acid sequence: CASSPRVGGNSPLHF.

The chain's CDR3 is CASSLRQVDTEAFF. CDR3 bases: TGTGCCAGCAGCTTGAGACAGGTAGACACTGAAGCTTTCTTT. The chain links TRBV5-4 to TRBJ1-1; D possibly corresponds to TRBD1 (6 bases). Germline V gives CDR1 SGHNT, CDR2 YYREEE (reference sequence). The CDR3 has 14 residues. V was cut by 1 base and J by 3 bases, with 10 bases left in between.

The chain combines TRBV27 with TRBJ2-7; 10 bases match TRBD2. The trim removed 4 bases at V and 11 bases at J, leaving 5 bases unmatched. The CDR3 sequence is 12 residues long. Germline V CDR1 and CDR2: MNHEY, SMNVEV (reference sequence). CDR3 region: CASSSSGTSEYF. CDR3 bases: TGTGCCAGCAGTTCCTCCGGGACTAGCGAGTACTTC.

The rearrangement links TRBV10-3 to TRBJ1-2; D uncertain. Germline CDR1 is ENHRY and CDR2 is SYGVKD. The CDR3 is made up of 13 amino acids. V was shortened by 4 bases and J by 2 bases, with 8 bases between the two germline ends. CDR3 loop: CAISVEVNYGYTF. CDR3 nucleotides: TGTGCCATCAGTGTCGAGGTAAACTATGGCTACACCTTC.

The chain links TRBV6-5 to TRBJ2-7; 9 bases fit TRBD2. V gave up 5 bases and J gave up 3 bases; unmatched junction bases: 5. Germline V gives CDR1 MNHEY, CDR2 SVGAGI. CDR3 length: 14 residues. This chain's CDR3 is CASSASGVFYEQYF. The DNA of the CDR3 is TGTGCCAGCAGTGCTAGCGGGGTTTTCTACGAGCAGTACTTC.

The DNA for the CDR3 is TGTGCCAGCAGCCCGAGCGAAGGCTACACCTTC. Encoded protein: CASSPSEGYTF. This chain joins TRBV9 and TRBJ1-2; D is ambiguous. Deletions cut 4 bases from V and 8 bases from J, with 9 bases between. The CDR3 has 11 amino acids. CDR1 is SGDLS and CDR2 is YYNGEE in the germline V gene.

The rearrangement joins TRBV11-2 to TRBJ1-2, with TRBD1 identical over 7 bases. The CDR3 runs to 12 residues. Trimming cost V 9 bases and J 2 bases; bases outside gene matches: 3. Per the germline V gene, CDR1 is SGHAT and CDR2 is FQNNGV. As DNA, the CDR3 is TGTGCCAGTAGAGGGGGCAACTATGGCTACACCTTC. As protein: CASRGGNYGYTF.